This T cell receptor (beta chain) was sequenced for a study of cytomegalovirus exposure and HLA in healthy donors. Comments on this clone: Its antigen is currently unknown.

Germline-derived CDR1 and CDR2 are MDHEN and SYDVKM. This CDR3 has 11 residues. Trimming left V 4 bases short and J 9 bases short, with 7 bases between. Researchers ran the PCR with 60 Vbeta and 13 Jbeta primers. Using immunoSEQ multiplex PCR, the repertoire was profiled, and TCRdb retains in-frame clones only, with some absent. The sample carries 150,000 or so clones, around 84% recorded once. Study-wide points: In vitro testing confirmed a few CMV-associated chains as specific for CMV antigens.

The chain joins TRBV28 to TRBJ1-5; the D is unclear. This receptor was taken from a man aged 18 to 35 in good health and CMV-seronegative. Sequenced material: PBMCs. CDR3 coding DNA: TGTGCCAGCAGTTCCTCTCGGCCCCAGCATTTT. Amino acids: CASSSSRPQHF.